The 22 T cell receptor beta chains presented below share a single source sample, sequenced in a study of T cells in Graves' hyperthyroidism and ophthalmopathy. The source material, RNA transcripts, was used to amplify TCR beta CDR3 regions. An initial round of RT-PCR targeting the TCR CDR3 relied on the HTBI primer set. TCRdb re-derived calls from the multiplex PCR reads in MiXCR, one entry per CDR3 protein. The top ten hold about 21% of the sample, which has some 350,000 distinct CDR3 sequences, over 12% seen once. Sequences were obtained from blood. All receptors come from a woman aged 60 to 75 with Graves' ophthalmopathy.

The CDR3 sequence is CAWSRLAGVFF. The CDR3 DNA follows: TGTGCCTGGAGTCGACTAGCGGGAGTGTTCTTC. The chain has TRBV30 and TRBJ2-1; 12 bases agree with TRBD2. V was clipped by 2 bases and J by 15 bases; unmatched bases: 2. Looked up from germline, CDR1 is GTSNPN and CDR2 is SVGIG (reference sequence). The CDR3 length is 11 residues. The full variable domain, rest sourced from reference TRBV30 and TRBJ2-1, is SQTIHQWPATLVQPVGSPLSLECTVEGTSNPNLYWYRQAAGRGLQLLFYSVGIGQISSEVPQNLSASRPQDRQFILSSKKLLLSDSGFYLCAWSRLAGVFFGPGTRLTVL.

The chain combines TRBV28 with TRBJ2-5, with 13 bases lining up with TRBD2. V lost 6 bases, J lost 2 bases, and 6 bases stayed unmatched. The germline CDR1 and CDR2 sequences are MDHEN and SYDVKM. The length of the CDR3 is 16 residues. The CDR3 DNA reads TGTGCCAGCAGCCCACAACTAGCGGGAGGGCAAGAGACCCAGTACTTC. The encoded protein is CASSPQLAGGQETQYF.

This clonotype showed up many times. The rearrangement joins TRBV27 to TRBJ2-7; D gene ambiguous. This CDR3 is 14 amino acids long. Germline V gene sequence: CDR1 MNHEY, CDR2 SMNVEV (reference sequence). V lost 7 bases and J lost 2, with 15 bases in between. The CDR3 loop reads CASKFVGIAYEQYF. Here the CDR3 DNA reads TGTGCCAGCAAATTTGTGGGCATTGCCTACGAGCAGTACTTC.

This clonotype was seen repeatedly, ten times or more. The rearrangement joins TRBV7-2 to TRBJ2-7; 10 nucleotides align to TRBD2. With V trimmed by 3 bases and J by 4 bases, 3 bases remained unmatched. Germline V gene lookup returns CDR1 SGHTA and CDR2 FQGNSA. CDR3 length: 14 amino acids. CDR3: CASSFTSGAYEQYF. In nucleotides, the CDR3 is TGTGCCAGCAGCTTCACTAGCGGGGCATACGAGCAGTACTTC.

This clonotype was detected a few times. The rearrangement joins TRBV19 to TRBJ2-7, with TRBD1 identical over 11 bases. Looked up from germline, CDR1 is LNHDA and CDR2 is SQIVND (reference sequence). Trimming at V came to 5 bases and at J to 2 bases, leaving 5 bases not matched to a gene. The CDR3 consists of 15 residues. The CDR3 region is CASSAGTGGPYEQYF. The CDR3 DNA reads TGTGCCAGTAGTGCAGGGACAGGGGGGCCCTACGAGCAGTACTTC. Full variable domain (missing parts from reference TRBV19 and TRBJ2-7): DGGITQSPKYLFRKEGQNVTLSCEQNLNHDAMYWYRQDPGQGLRLIYYSQIVNDFQKGDIAEGYSVSREKKESFPLTVTSAQKNPTAFYLCASSAGTGGPYEQYFGPGTRLTVT.

This clonotype was detected ten times or more. The chain joins TRBV12-3 or TRBV12-4 to TRBJ2-3; the match to TRBD2 covers 9 bases. V was pared by 5 bases and J by 2 bases, with 8 bases of the junction left unmatched. CDR3 length: 16 amino acids. The CDR3 loop reads CASSPSTSGLTDTQYF. Written as DNA, the CDR3 is TGTGCCAGCAGTCCCTCGACTAGCGGCCTCACAGATACGCAGTATTTT.

This clonotype was recorded many times. The V gene is TRBV20-1, the J gene TRBJ2-2, with 10 bases identical to TRBD2. Germline assignment: CDR1 DFQATT and CDR2 SNEGSKA (reference sequence). Trimming at V came to 6 bases and at J to 4 bases, leaving 5 bases not matched to a gene. This CDR3 comprises 14 residues. The CDR3 region has the DNA TGCAGTGCGCCTAGCGGGAGTGGCACCGGGGAGCTGTTTTTT. It specifies CSAPSGSGTGELFF.

This clonotype was observed at least ten times. This chain uses TRBV28 with TRBJ2-7; TRBD1 matches at 11 bases. The ends lost 10 bases at V and 2 bases at J; junction bases unmatched: 4. The germline CDR1 and CDR2 sequences are MDHEN and SYDVKM. The CDR3 covers 13 residues. CDR3 DNA: TGTGCCACGGGGGACAGGGGGACCTACGAGCAGTACTTC. Amino acid sequence: CATGDRGTYEQYF.

The chain uses TRBV9 and TRBJ2-1, with D perhaps assigned TRBD1 or TRBD2 (5 bases each). This CDR3 contains 16 residues. V shed 0 bases and J shed 1 base, with 11 bases lying between them. Germline loops: CDR1 SGDLS, CDR2 YYNGEE. The DNA of the CDR3 is TGTGCCAGCAGCGTAGTAGGGACCTTGTCCTACAATGAGCAGTTCTTC. It yields the protein CASSVVGTLSYNEQFF.

The table lists this clonotype with many counts. The rearrangement uses TRBV28 and TRBJ2-1; D is perhaps TRBD1 (6 bases). CDR1 is MDHEN and CDR2 is SYDVKM in the germline V gene. The CDR3 length is 14 residues. V gave up 3 bases and J gave up 13 bases, with 19 bases separating them. The CDR3 region is CASSFSGVRDDQFF. CDR3 DNA: TGTGCCAGCAGTTTTTCAGGGGTGAGGGACGACCAGTTCTTC.

This clonotype was seen ten or more times. The J gene is TRBJ2-5, the V gene TRBV7-2; D not certain. The V gene lost 2 bases and the J gene lost 2 bases, with 9 bases spanning the gap. CDR1 is SGHTA, CDR2 FQGNSA, per germline. The CDR3 has 14 amino acids. DNA for the CDR3: TGTGCCAGCAGCTTACGGGCCTTACAAGAGACCCAGTACTTC. It translates to CASSLRALQETQYF.

The rearrangement links TRBV24-1 to TRBJ2-2; TRBD1 matches at 7 bases. J lost 5 bases, V lost 9 bases, and 5 bases had no gene match. The V gene's germline CDR1 is KGHDR and CDR2 SFDVKD. This CDR3 has 13 residues. The CDR3 region is CATGRGSTGELFF. The CDR3 coding sequence is TGTGCCACCGGCAGGGGGTCAACCGGGGAGCTGTTTTTT.

The chain couples TRBV19 to TRBJ2-2; D is unresolved. V shed 3 bases and J shed 2 bases, with 4 bases lying between them. The germline V gene encodes CDR1 LNHDA and CDR2 SQIVND (reference sequence). CDR3 size: 13 residues. The CDR3 loop reads CASSIPNTGELFF. In DNA, the CDR3 is TGTGCCAGTAGTATCCCAAACACCGGGGAGCTGTTTTTT.

In its sample, this clonotype was seen a few times. The rearrangement links TRBV10-3 to TRBJ2-1, with TRBD2 matching 12 bases. The CDR3 runs 14 residues. V shed 4 bases and J 8 bases; nucleotides not matched to a gene: 3. From germline, CDR1 is ENHRY and CDR2 SYGVKD. Written as DNA, the CDR3 is TGTGCCATCAGTGGACTAGCGGGAGCATATGAGCAGTTCTTC. Encoded protein: CAISGLAGAYEQFF.

This clonotype has more than one count but fewer than ten. The gene calls are TRBV5-1 and TRBJ2-3; D not certain. Germline CDR1 is SGHRS and CDR2 is YFSETQ. V was clipped by 0 bases and J by 4 bases, with 6 bases between them. CDR3 length equals 13 residues. In nucleotides, the CDR3 is TGCGCCAGCAGCTTGGAAACGGCAGATACGCAGTATTTT. Protein: CASSLETADTQYF.

This clonotype was picked up a small number of times. The chain has TRBV6-1 and TRBJ1-5; D is ambiguous. From germline, CDR1 is MNHNS and CDR2 SASEGT. Trimming cost V 1 base and J 4 bases, with 8 bases left between them. The CDR3 has 14 amino acids. CDR3 residues: CASSEVAGNQPQHF. The DNA for the CDR3 is TGTGCCAGCAGTGAAGTAGCGGGGAATCAGCCCCAGCATTTT.

For the CDR3, the DNA is TGCAGTGCAAGATCCGGGACAGGAGACTCCCGGGGGGGCACTGAAGCTTTCTTT. As protein: CSARSGTGDSRGGTEAFF. The chain joins TRBV20-1 to TRBJ1-1; 8 nucleotides agree with TRBD1. The CDR3 covers 18 residues. In germline, CDR1 is DFQATT, CDR2 SNEGSKA (reference sequence). V gave up 6 bases and J gave up 4 bases; unmatched junction bases: 22.

This clonotype was counted many times. This rearrangement joins TRBV5-1 to TRBJ2-7; no definite D call. The CDR3 has 13 residues. Germline values: CDR1 SGHRS, CDR2 YFSETQ. Trimming pared 4 bases from V and 6 bases from J, leaving 14 bases between. The CDR3 sequence is CASSPSQRGEQYF. In nucleotides, the CDR3 is TGCGCCAGCAGCCCCTCCCAAAGAGGCGAGCAGTACTTC.

The chain combines TRBV19 with TRBJ2-2, with 12 bases lining up with TRBD2. Germline trimming cut 11 bases from V and 6 bases from J; bases unmatched to any gene: 16. This CDR3 region has 17 residues. Germline CDR1 LNHDA, CDR2 SQIVND (reference sequence). CDR3 in DNA: TGTGCCTCCCTGCAGCTAGCGGGAGGGCGGAGGGCCGGGGAGCTGTTTTTT. It translates to CASLQLAGGRRAGELFF.

This clonotype was recorded at least ten times. The genes are TRBV5-6 and TRBJ2-2; 7 bases fit TRBD1. V lost 7 bases to trimming and J lost 0 bases; unmatched junction nucleotides: 6. Germline V gives CDR1 SGHDT, CDR2 YYEEEE. The CDR3 is made up of 15 amino acids. The CDR3: CASSGTAANTGELFF. Written as DNA, the CDR3 is TGTGCCAGCTCTGGGACAGCCGCGAACACCGGGGAGCTGTTTTTT. Combining the CDR3 with reference TRBV5-6 and TRBJ2-2 gives the whole variable domain DAGVTQSPTHLIKTRGQQVTLRCSPKSGHDTVSWYQQALGQGPQFIFQYYEEEERQRGNFPDRFSGHQFPNYSSELNVNALLLGDSALYLCASSGTAANTGELFFGEGSRLTVL.

This clonotype was counted only a few times. The chain recombines TRBV4-1 with TRBJ2-5; 7 nucleotides agree with TRBD1. With V trimmed by 0 bases and J by 5 bases, 6 bases remained unmatched. CDR3 length: 15 amino acids. Germline CDR1 MGHRA, CDR2 YSYEKL. The DNA for the CDR3 is TGCGCCAGCAGCCAAGAGGAGACAGGGTTGGAGACCCAGTACTTC. The encoded protein is CASSQEETGLETQYF.

About this clonotype: Just one base apart from a much larger clone, this may be a read error. The conserved closing phenylalanine or tryptophan is absent in this CDR3, likely reflecting a read error. The chain is built from TRBV15 and TRBJ2-5, with a possible D match to TRBD2 (7 bases). The CDR3 extends over 14 amino acids. The V end lost 5 bases, the J end lost 1 base, and 11 bases lay between the germline ends. In germline, CDR1 is LNHNV, CDR2 YYDKDF (reference sequence). This CDR3 is CATSPRGAQETQYS. CDR3 DNA sequence: TGTGCCACCAGCCCCCGGGGGGCCCAAGAGACCCAGTACTCC.